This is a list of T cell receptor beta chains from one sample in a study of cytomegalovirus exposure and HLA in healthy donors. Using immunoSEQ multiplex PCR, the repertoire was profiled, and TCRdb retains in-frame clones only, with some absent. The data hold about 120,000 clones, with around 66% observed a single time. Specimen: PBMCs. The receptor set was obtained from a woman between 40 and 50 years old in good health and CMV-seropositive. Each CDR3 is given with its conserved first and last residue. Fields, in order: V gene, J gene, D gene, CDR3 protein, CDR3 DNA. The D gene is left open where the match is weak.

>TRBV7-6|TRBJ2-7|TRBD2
CASSLVLSGGSYEQYF
TGTGCCAGCAGCTTAGTTCTAAGCGGGGGTTCCTACGAGCAGTACTTC
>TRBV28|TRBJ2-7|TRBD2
CASSDNSGRDYEQYF
TGTGCCAGCAGTGATAATAGCGGGAGGGACTACGAGCAGTACTTC
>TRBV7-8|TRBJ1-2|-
CASSLSGNKDGYTF
TGTGCCAGCAGCTTAAGCGGCAACAAGGATGGCTACACCTTC
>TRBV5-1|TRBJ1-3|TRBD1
CASSSTGSERNTIYF
TGCGCCAGCAGCTCGACAGGGAGCGAGCGAAACACCATATATTTT
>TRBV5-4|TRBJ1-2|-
CASSWETFNYGYTF
TGTGCCAGCAGTTGGGAGACATTTAACTATGGCTACACCTTC
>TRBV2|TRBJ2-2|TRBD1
CASREGSGQANTGELFF
TGTGCCAGCAGGGAAGGGTCGGGACAGGCGAACACCGGGGAGCTGTTTTTT
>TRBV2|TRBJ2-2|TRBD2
CASSISGSDPGELFF
TGTGCCAGCTCCATTAGCGGGAGTGATCCTGGGGAGCTGTTTTTT
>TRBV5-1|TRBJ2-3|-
CASSLGGGTDTQYF
TGCGCCAGCAGCTTAGGGGGAGGCACAGATACGCAGTATTTT
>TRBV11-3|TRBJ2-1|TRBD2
CASSISGTSGGASYNEQFF
TGTGCCAGCAGCATTTCCGGGACTAGCGGGGGGGCGTCCTACAATGAGCAGTTCTTC
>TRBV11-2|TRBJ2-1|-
CASRSRGGEQFF
TGTGCCAGCAGATCTCGGGGAGGTGAGCAGTTCTTC
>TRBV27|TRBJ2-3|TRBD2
CASKYSGASTDTQYF
TGTGCCAGCAAATATAGCGGGGCTAGCACAGATACGCAGTATTTT